The 28 T cell receptor beta chains reported below all come from one sample, sequenced in a study of T cells in Graves' hyperthyroidism and ophthalmopathy. Amplification yielded TCR beta CDR3 regions, with RNA transcripts as the source. The HTBI primer set drove a first-round RT-PCR of the TCR CDR3. TCRdb re-called the multiplex PCR reads through MiXCR, storing one row per CDR3 protein. Of a few hundred thousand distinct CDR3 sequences listed, under 15% were seen once; the top ten hold over 25%. Material: blood. These receptors originate from a woman aged 30 to 39 with Graves' hyperthyroidism.

This chain joins TRBV29-1 and TRBJ2-7; D is ambiguous. Germline V CDR1 and CDR2: SQVTM, ANQGSEA. V lost 4 bases to trimming and J lost 3 bases, with 10 bases between them. The CDR3 runs to 12 residues. In nucleotides, the CDR3 is TGCAGCGTTGTTGCCAGCAGCTACGAGCAGTACTTC. This translates into CSVVASSYEQYF.

The genes are TRBV5-1 and TRBJ2-7, with 7 positions matching TRBD1. This CDR3 has 13 residues. J lost 5 bases, V lost 3 bases, and 5 bases had no gene match. Germline loops: CDR1 SGHRS, CDR2 YFSETQ. Here the CDR3 reads CASSSTGTDEQYF. CDR3 nucleotide sequence: TGCGCCAGCAGCTCGACAGGGACCGACGAGCAGTACTTC.

This clonotype appeared a few times. The chain joins TRBV29-1 to TRBJ1-5; TRBD1 matches at 8 bases. After removal of 4 bases from V and 0 bases from J, the junction contained 5 bases not matched to a gene. Germline loops: CDR1 SQVTM, CDR2 ANQGSEA. CDR3 length: 15 amino acids. In DNA, the CDR3 is TGCAGCGTTGGACAGGGGAGTAATAGCAATCAGCCCCAGCATTTT. It translates to CSVGQGSNSNQPQHF. Variable domain in full (rest from reference TRBV29-1 and TRBJ1-5): SAVISQKPSRDICQRGTSLTIQCQVDSQVTMMFWYRQQPGQSLTLIATANQGSEATYESGFVIDKFPISRPNLTFSTLTVSNMSPEDSSIYLCSVGQGSNSNQPQHFGDGTRLSIL.

This clonotype was counted many times. CDR3 protein: CASSLFLAGTNEQFF. CDR3 coding DNA: TGCGCCAGCAGCTTGTTCTTAGCGGGGACCAATGAGCAGTTCTTC. The chain recombines TRBV5-1 with TRBJ2-1; 8 nucleotides line up with TRBD2. V lost 1 base to trimming and J lost 6 bases; unmatched junction nucleotides: 6. Germline loops: CDR1 SGHRS, CDR2 YFSETQ. The CDR3 totals 15 residues.

This clonotype has at least ten counts. The J gene is TRBJ1-1, the V gene TRBV2, with a tentative D call TRBD1 (5 bases). V shed 2 bases and J shed 1 base, with 17 bases lying between them. Per the germline V gene, CDR1 is SNHLY and CDR2 is FYNNEI. The CDR3 runs to 17 residues. In DNA, the CDR3 is TGTGCCAGCAGTGAACGAGTAGGGGACGTTGGGAACACTGAAGCTTTCTTT. Residues: CASSERVGDVGNTEAFF.

V and J are TRBV5-1 and TRBJ1-1, with D tentatively TRBD1 (5 bases). Trimming shortened V by 2 bases and J by 7 bases, and 15 bases separated the two germline ends. The CDR3 runs 14 residues. Germline assignment: CDR1 SGHRS and CDR2 YFSETQ. CDR3 sequence: CASSFEGGVGEAFF. CDR3 DNA sequence: TGCGCCAGCAGCTTCGAGGGAGGGGTCGGTGAAGCTTTCTTT.

Ten or more counts support this clonotype. The V gene is TRBV5-1, the J gene TRBJ2-7; 9 nucleotides match TRBD1. Germline CDR1 is SGHRS and CDR2 is YFSETQ. The CDR3 contains 13 residues. The ends lost 4 bases at V and 5 bases at J; junction bases unmatched: 4. DNA for the CDR3: TGCGCCAGCAGCCGCCGGACAGGGGACGAGCAGTACTTC. It is translated as CASSRRTGDEQYF.

Regarding this clonotype: One end of the junction does not line up with germline, which may come from a read error. V usage is TRBV12-3 or TRBV12-4 and J usage is TRBJ2-5; 13 nucleotides align to TRBD2. The CDR3 runs to 13 residues. The CDR3 region is CTSSPGLAGVQYF. As DNA, the CDR3 is TGTACCAGCAGTCCCGGACTAGCGGGAGTTCAGTACTTC.

This clonotype was observed a few times. The chain has TRBV10-3 and TRBJ2-7; TRBD2 matches 7 bases. Germline-derived CDR1 and CDR2 are ENHRY and SYGVKD. This CDR3 has 14 residues. The V gene end was trimmed by 8 bases and the J gene end by 2 bases; junction bases not matched to a gene: 9. CDR3 in DNA: TGTGCCATCGGCTCGTCTAGCGGCCCCTACGAGCAGTACTTC. Its protein product is CAIGSSSGPYEQYF.

This clonotype occurred many times. Germline is not matched at one junction end, which may reflect a read error. V usage is TRBV30 and J usage is TRBJ2-7; D call uncertain. Germline lookup yields CDR1 GTSNPN and CDR2 SVGIG (reference sequence). This CDR3 region has 12 residues. CDR3: CAWSVLSHEQYF. The CDR3, as DNA: TGTGCCTGGAGTGTCCTCTCCCACGAGCAGTACTTC. Full variable domain (rest looked up from reference TRBV30 and TRBJ2-7): SQTIHQWPATLVQPVGSPLSLECTVEGTSNPNLYWYRQAAGRGLQLLFYSVGIGQISSEVPQNLSASRPQDRQFILSSKKLLLSDSGFYLCAWSVLSHEQYFGPGTRLTVT.

Many counts were recorded for this clonotype. The rearrangement links TRBV6-1 to TRBJ1-6; 8 bases are shared with TRBD1. The CDR3 runs 14 residues. Germline V CDR1 and CDR2: MNHNS, SASEGT. V shed 6 bases and J 7 bases; nucleotides not matched to a gene: 5. The CDR3 coding sequence is TGTGCCAGCAGAGTGGACAGGGAAAATTCACCCCTCCACTTT. This gives the protein CASRVDRENSPLHF.

The gene calls are TRBV9 and TRBJ2-1; 14 nucleotides align to TRBD2. The CDR3 runs 16 residues. The ends lost 0 bases at V and 15 bases at J; junction bases unmatched: 11. In germline, CDR1 is SGDLS, CDR2 YYNGEE. The CDR3 spells CASSVGPGLAGDGPFF. CDR3 sequence (DNA): TGTGCCAGCAGCGTAGGGCCGGGACTAGCGGGAGACGGGCCGTTCTTC.

The chain couples TRBV24-1 to TRBJ2-1, with 9 nucleotides matching TRBD1. This CDR3 region has 15 residues. V lost 3 bases, J lost 4 bases, and 3 bases stayed unmatched. Per germline, CDR1 KGHDR and CDR2 SFDVKD. The CDR3 nucleotides read TGTGCCACCAGTGATACAGGGGGCTCGTACAATGAGCAGTTCTTC. Protein product: CATSDTGGSYNEQFF.

This clonotype occurred many times. Here the CDR3 DNA reads TGTGCCAGCAAGTCAACCTACTACTACGAGCAGTACTTC. Its protein is CASKSTYYYEQYF. The V and J genes are TRBV2 and TRBJ2-7; D not resolved. V was clipped by 7 bases and J by 3 bases, with 13 bases between them. The CDR3 spans 13 residues. Per the germline V gene, CDR1 is SNHLY and CDR2 is FYNNEI.

Ten or more counts support this clonotype. J is TRBJ2-7 and V is TRBV20-1; D assignment may be TRBD1 or TRBD2 (5 bases each). The germline CDR1 and CDR2 sequences are DFQATT and SNEGSKA (reference sequence). V was trimmed by 0 bases and J by 0 bases, leaving 21 bases between them. The CDR3 loop spans 18 amino acids. CDR3 DNA: TGCAGTGCTAGAGATGGTGGAACCGGGACCTCCAGCTCCTACGAGCAGTACTTC. Residues: CSARDGGTGTSSSYEQYF.

Comments on this clonotype: A much more abundant neighbour one base away suggests this may be a read error. This chain uses TRBV3-1 with TRBJ2-1; D is tentatively TRBD1 or TRBD2 (7 bases each). V was clipped by 8 bases and J by 7 bases, with 18 bases between them. The CDR3 contains 14 residues. Per germline, CDR1 LGHDT and CDR2 YNNKEL (reference sequence). This CDR3 reads CASGPSGGGNEQFF. CDR3 coding DNA: TGTGCCAGCGGCCCCTCAGGGGGGGGGAATGAGCAGTTCTTC.

The V call is TRBV29-1, the J call TRBJ2-5; perhaps TRBD1 as D (6 bases). The germline V gene has CDR1 SQVTM and CDR2 ANQGSEA. The CDR3 loop spans 13 amino acids. V gave up 6 bases and J gave up 1 base, with 12 bases separating them. The CDR3 coding sequence is TGCAGCGTGGCGGACAGCCCCCAAGAGACCCAGTACTTC. This translates into CSVADSPQETQYF.

The V call is TRBV4-2, the J call TRBJ2-3; 7 bases are shared with TRBD2. Germline V gives CDR1 LGHNA, CDR2 YNFKEQ. V gave up 0 bases and J gave up 3 bases; unmatched junction bases: 9. The CDR3 is 17 residues long. The CDR3 DNA sequence: TGTGCCAGCAGCCAAGAAGTTGCGGGAGTATGGACAGATACGCAGTATTTT. This gives the protein CASSQEVAGVWTDTQYF.

The J gene is TRBJ2-5, the V gene TRBV15; D could derive from TRBD1 or TRBD2 (6 bases each). The length of the CDR3 is 13 residues. From germline, CDR1 is LNHNV and CDR2 YYDKDF (reference sequence). V was clipped by 6 bases and J by 4 bases, with 12 bases between them. The CDR3 sequence: CATRGGRGETQYF. The CDR3 region has the DNA TGTGCCACCAGAGGGGGGCGGGGAGAGACCCAGTACTTC.

The chain couples TRBV10-1 to TRBJ2-7; D call uncertain. The V end was cut by 3 bases, the J end by 0 bases, with 6 bases between. This CDR3 is built from 13 residues. The V gene's germline CDR1 is WNHNN and CDR2 SYGVQD (reference sequence). As DNA, the CDR3 is TGCGCCAGCAGTGACGAGCCCTCCTACGAGCAGTACTTC. Amino acid sequence: CASSDEPSYEQYF.

This clonotype was counted at least ten times. The genes are TRBV9 and TRBJ2-1, with 9 bases identical to TRBD2. The CDR3 runs to 15 residues. Looked up from germline, CDR1 is SGDLS and CDR2 is YYNGEE. V shed 2 bases, J shed 7 bases, and the junction held 7 bases outside the gene matches. The CDR3 sequence is CASSVGGRASNEQFF. CDR3 nucleotides: TGTGCCAGCAGCGTCGGCGGGAGGGCCTCGAATGAGCAGTTCTTC.

This rearrangement joins TRBV5-1 to TRBJ2-1; 8 bases agree with TRBD1. The V segment lost 3 bases and the J segment 4 bases; nucleotides outside the gene matches: 6. The CDR3 is 15 residues long. Germline V gives CDR1 SGHRS, CDR2 YFSETQ. Written as DNA, the CDR3 is TGCGCCAGCAGCTCGGGGACAGGAAAGTACAATGAGCAGTTCTTC. Translated, it gives CASSSGTGKYNEQFF.

The table lists this clonotype with many counts. V and J are TRBV28 and TRBJ2-7; 8 bases match TRBD1. Germline CDR1 reads MDHEN; CDR2 reads SYDVKM. CDR3 size: 15 residues. Trimming took 6 bases from V and 6 from J; bases not matched to a gene: 13. CDR3 sequence reads: CASSRDPGTGGEQYF. CDR3 nucleotide sequence: TGTGCCAGCAGCCGCGACCCTGGGACAGGTGGCGAGCAGTACTTC.

This clonotype was counted at least ten times. This chain connects TRBV7-9 to TRBJ2-7; a possible D gene is TRBD2 (5 bases). The CDR3 extends over 14 amino acids. CDR1 and CDR2 (germline): SEHNR, FQNEAQ (reference sequence). V shed 5 bases and J shed 4 bases, with 15 bases lying between them. The CDR3 protein is CASSHPSGIYEQYF. The DNA of the CDR3 is TGTGCCAGCAGCCACCCCTCGGGGATTTACGAGCAGTACTTC.

This clonotype has a handful of counts. The chain combines TRBV29-1 with TRBJ1-2, with D unclear. Trimming removed 8 bases from V and 8 bases from J, with 15 bases in between. Germline CDR1 SQVTM, CDR2 ANQGSEA. The CDR3 runs 11 residues. The CDR3 reads CSTWAVEGYTF. The DNA of the CDR3 is TGCAGCACATGGGCGGTCGAGGGCTACACCTTC.

Ten or more counts support this clonotype. This chain links TRBV20-1 with TRBJ2-5; D possibly matches TRBD1 or TRBD2 (5 bases each). Trimming left V 4 bases short and J 7 bases short, with 22 bases between. Per the germline V gene, CDR1 is DFQATT and CDR2 is SNEGSKA (reference sequence). CDR3 size: 15 residues. The CDR3 nucleotides are TGCAGTGCTAAGTTAGGGTCGAGGGGTGCGGGGACCCAGTACTTC. It is translated as CSAKLGSRGAGTQYF.

This clonotype was picked up many times. The genes are TRBV30 and TRBJ1-1, with D maybe TRBD1 (6 bases). The CDR3 consists of 18 residues. Germline values: CDR1 GTSNPN, CDR2 SVGIG (reference sequence). V was trimmed by 2 bases and J by 0 bases, leaving 22 bases between them. The CDR3 loop is CAWSSPGLWGPLNTEAFF. CDR3 coding DNA: TGTGCCTGGAGTAGTCCGGGACTCTGGGGGCCCTTGAACACTGAAGCTTTCTTT.

The chain recombines TRBV7-2 with TRBJ2-6; D may be TRBD1 (6 bases). V shed 4 bases and J shed 2 bases, with 9 bases lying between them. The germline CDR1 and CDR2 sequences are SGHTA and FQGNSA. The CDR3 covers 15 residues. CDR3 sequence (DNA): TGTGCCAGCAGCTGGACAGTCGCTGGGGCCAACGTCCTGACTTTC. Amino acids: CASSWTVAGANVLTF. Together with reference TRBV7-2 and TRBJ2-6, the CDR3 gives the full variable domain: GAGVSQSPSNKVTEKGKDVELRCDPISGHTALYWYRQSLGQGLEFLIYFQGNSAPDKSGLPSDRFSAERTGGSVSTLTIQRTQQEDSAVYLCASSWTVAGANVLTFGAGSRLTVL.